The 23 T cell receptor beta chains below come from one sample, sequenced in a study of T cell changes during pregnancy in multiple sclerosis. Assay: immunoSEQ multiplex PCR; the TCRdb copy retains only in-frame clones and omits some. This table has 20,000 or so clones, around nine tenths appearing once. The sample consisted of CD8+ T cells from peripheral blood mononuclear cells, taken in the third trimester of pregnancy. The receptors were sampled from a female donor in good health, enrolled as a control in a pregnancy study.

The chain uses TRBV19 and TRBJ1-5, with D possibly TRBD1 on 6 matching bases. The CDR3 spans 18 residues. Germline values: CDR1 LNHDA, CDR2 SQIVND (reference sequence). Trimming left V 1 base short and J 6 bases short, with 22 bases between. The CDR3 DNA follows: TGTGCCAGTAGTATAGTTTGGTCGGACGGGGGGCTGGGTCAGCCCCAGCATTTT. As protein: CASSIVWSDGGLGQPQHF. Drawing the rest from reference TRBV19 and TRBJ1-5, the complete variable domain is DGGITQSPKYLFRKEGQNVTLSCEQNLNHDAMYWYRQDPGQGLRLIYYSQIVNDFQKGDIAEGYSVSREKKESFPLTVTSAQKNPTAFYLCASSIVWSDGGLGQPQHFGDGTRLSIL.

The chain employs TRBV7-9 and TRBJ1-1, with 9 bases lining up with TRBD1. The CDR3 runs to 16 residues. Trimming removed 2 bases from V and 0 bases from J; junction bases left unmatched: 4. The germline V gene encodes CDR1 SEHNR and CDR2 FQNEAQ (reference sequence). The CDR3 loop is CASSLSGTGLNTEAFF. In nucleotides, the CDR3 is TGTGCCAGCAGCTTATCCGGGACAGGGTTGAACACTGAAGCTTTCTTT.

The rearrangement uses TRBV2 and TRBJ1-3, with TRBD1 matching over 8 bases. Germline V gene data show CDR1 as SNHLY and CDR2 as FYNNEI. Germline trimming cut 6 bases from V and 4 bases from J; bases unmatched to any gene: 5. This CDR3 spans 14 amino acids. This CDR3 reads CASRLRGLGNTIYF. The CDR3 nucleotides are TGTGCCAGCAGGCTCAGGGGGCTCGGAAACACCATATATTTT. The full variable domain, with the rest looked up from reference TRBV2 and TRBJ1-3, is EPEVTQTPSHQVTQMGQEVILRCVPISNHLYFYWYRQILGQKVEFLVSFYNNEISEKSEIFDDQFSVERPDGSNFTLKIRSTKLEDSAMYFCASRLRGLGNTIYFGEGSWLTVV.

As concerns this clone: The junction departs from germline at one end; a sequencing error may be responsible. V and J are TRBV27 and TRBJ1-5; TRBD1 aligns across 8 bases. The germline gives CDR1 MNHEY, CDR2 SMNVEV (reference sequence). The CDR3 sequence is 13 residues long. CDR3 nucleotides: TGTGCCAACAGTGCGGACAGGGTCCAGCCCCAGCATTTT. It codes for CANSADRVQPQHF.

V usage is TRBV19 and J usage is TRBJ2-1, with 11 nucleotides matching TRBD2. J was trimmed by 8 bases and V by 6 bases; bases with no gene match: 9. The CDR3 totals 15 residues. Germline CDR1 reads LNHDA; CDR2 reads SQIVND (reference sequence). CDR3 sequence reads: CASRVTSGSLYEQFF. CDR3 in DNA: TGTGCCAGTAGGGTTACTAGCGGGAGTCTCTATGAGCAGTTCTTC.

The chain is built from TRBV11-2 and TRBJ2-1; 8 bases match TRBD2. The germline gives CDR1 SGHAT, CDR2 FQNNGV. This CDR3 has 17 amino acids. V lost 4 bases and J lost 0; bases outside the gene matches: 8. The CDR3 bases are TGTGCCAGCAGCTACACGTCGACTAGCGTCTCCTACAATGAGCAGTTCTTC. Amino acids: CASSYTSTSVSYNEQFF. Full variable domain (rest looked up from reference TRBV11-2 and TRBJ2-1): EAGVAQSPRYKIIEKRQSVAFWCNPISGHATLYWYQQILGQGPKLLIQFQNNGVVDDSQLPKDRFSAERLKGVDSTLKIQPAKLEDSAVYLCASSYTSTSVSYNEQFFGPGTRLTVL.

This chain links TRBV11-3 with TRBJ1-2; no clear D. Trimming removed 3 bases at V and 2 bases at J, with 13 bases between. Germline loops: CDR1 SGHNT, CDR2 YENEEA. CDR3 size: 15 residues. As DNA, the CDR3 is TGTGCCAGCAGCTTTTGGGCATACGACAACTATGGCTACACCTTC. It specifies CASSFWAYDNYGYTF.

This chain uses TRBV23-1 with TRBJ2-2, with D maybe TRBD1 (5 bases). TRBV23-1 is known as an ORF, though its function is uncertain. V was cut by 8 bases and J by 4 bases, with 20 bases left in between. The CDR3 has 16 residues. The CDR3 nucleotides are TGCGCCAGCGAAAGGGGCTTTAGCCTTCGCACCGGGGAGCTGTTTTTT. This encodes CASERGFSLRTGELFF.

This chain links TRBV4-1 with TRBJ1-2; TRBD1 might be the D (6 bases). Trimming cost V 4 bases and J 4 bases, with 13 bases left between them. The CDR3 spans 14 residues. Germline V gene lookup returns CDR1 MGHRA and CDR2 YSYEKL. The CDR3 coding sequence is TGCGCCAGCAGCCCCGGACAGCGGTCCTATGGCTACACCTTC. This sequence encodes CASSPGQRSYGYTF.

V is TRBV28 and J is TRBJ2-3; 7 nucleotides match TRBD2. Germline assignment: CDR1 MDHEN and CDR2 SYDVKM. The CDR3 covers 15 residues. Trimming took 6 bases from V and 0 from J; bases not matched to a gene: 6. The CDR3 nucleotides are TGTGCCAGCAGCCCCTCTAGCGGTAGCACAGATACGCAGTATTTT. Protein: CASSPSSGSTDTQYF.

The chain has TRBV4-2 and TRBJ1-4; D is possibly TRBD1 (6 bases). From germline, CDR1 is LGHNA and CDR2 YNFKEQ. This CDR3 has 14 amino acids. The ends were cut back, 1 base at V and 10 bases at J, with 13 bases in the middle. CDR3 nucleotides: TGTGCCAGCAGCCAAGGGACAGAGCCTCGAAAACTGTTTTTT. Its translation: CASSQGTEPRKLFF.

V gene TRBV27 combines with J gene TRBJ2-1; 8 bases are a match to TRBD2. The germline gives CDR1 MNHEY, CDR2 SMNVEV (reference sequence). Unmatched junction bases numbered 14, after V lost 0 bases and J lost 10 bases. The CDR3 length is 17 residues. CDR3 amino acids: CASSLSLAGPVGREQFF. The CDR3 DNA sequence: TGTGCCAGCAGTTTATCATTAGCGGGACCTGTGGGGAGGGAGCAGTTCTTC.

The V and J genes are TRBV19 and TRBJ1-1; tentative D call: TRBD1 (6 bases). This CDR3 spans 14 amino acids. The V and J ends lost 7 bases and 5 bases respectively, with 17 bases between them. Germline CDR1 is LNHDA and CDR2 is SQIVND (reference sequence). The DNA for the CDR3 is TGTGCCAGTAAGATAGGCAGGGGTCGAACTGAAGCTTTCTTT. Amino acid sequence: CASKIGRGRTEAFF.

V and J are TRBV9 and TRBJ2-1; 9 bases are a match to TRBD2. Germline V lookup: CDR1 SGDLS, CDR2 YYNGEE. The CDR3 consists of 16 residues. With V trimmed by 6 bases and J by 1 base, 8 bases remained unmatched. Written as DNA, the CDR3 is TGTGCCAGCACCTTCGGTGCGGGGGGGTCCTACAATGAGCAGTTCTTC. Translated, it gives CASTFGAGGSYNEQFF.

The rearrangement links TRBV2 to TRBJ1-4; 10 nucleotides match TRBD1. CDR3 size: 15 residues. Germline CDR1 reads SNHLY; CDR2 reads FYNNEI. J was trimmed by 4 bases and V by 7 bases; bases with no gene match: 6. The CDR3 DNA sequence: TGTGCCAGCACGGGGGACAGGGGTCATAATGAAAAACTGTTTTTT. Translated: CASTGDRGHNEKLFF.

The chain recombines TRBV5-1 with TRBJ1-1; 8 bases map to TRBD1. This CDR3 region has 14 residues. After removal of 5 bases from V and 1 base from J, the junction contained 4 bases not matched to a gene. Looked up from germline, CDR1 is SGHRS and CDR2 is YFSETQ. CDR3 residues: CASSPGGRNTEAFF. The CDR3 DNA is TGCGCCAGCAGTCCAGGGGGCAGGAACACTGAAGCTTTCTTT.

V usage is TRBV7-2 and J usage is TRBJ2-2, with D perhaps matching TRBD1 (5 bases). Trimming took off 7 bases at V and 2 bases at J, with 17 bases between the two ends. The V gene's germline CDR1 is SGHTA and CDR2 FQGNSA. The CDR3 runs 16 residues. Here the CDR3 reads CASIISGADNTGELFF. CDR3 DNA sequence: TGTGCCAGCATCATCTCTGGGGCAGATAACACCGGGGAGCTGTTTTTT.

This chain connects TRBV9 to TRBJ1-2; tentatively, D is TRBD1 (5 bases). Germline values: CDR1 SGDLS, CDR2 YYNGEE. The CDR3 totals 13 residues. V lost 3 bases, J lost 8 bases, and 14 bases lay in between. The CDR3 is CASSGGTGGGYTF. The DNA for the CDR3 is TGTGCCAGCAGCGGAGGGACCGGGGGGGGCTACACCTTC. The full variable domain, its missing parts supplied by reference TRBV9 and TRBJ1-2, is DSGVTQTPKHLITATGQRVTLRCSPRSGDLSVYWYQQSLDQGLQFLIQYYNGEERAKGNILERFSAQQFPDLHSELNLSSLELGDSALYFCASSGGTGGGYTFGSGTRLTVV.

This clone is deemed medium-sized. The chain employs TRBV15 and TRBJ2-1; D might be TRBD2 (5 bases). Germline values: CDR1 LNHNV, CDR2 YYDKDF (reference sequence). CDR3 length equals 14 residues. Trimming removed 0 bases from V and 8 bases from J, with 11 bases in between. In DNA, the CDR3 is TGTGCCACCAGCAGAGAGAGGGAAACCGATGAGCAGTTCTTC. The encoded protein is CATSRERETDEQFF. Using reference TRBV15 and TRBJ2-1 for the parts outside the CDR3, the full variable domain is DAMVIQNPRYQVTQFGKPVTLSCSQTLNHNVMYWYQQKSSQAPKLLFHYYDKDFNNEADTPDNFQSRRPNTSFCFLDIRSPGLGDTAMYLCATSRERETDEQFFGPGTRLTVL.

The chain recombines TRBV6-1 with TRBJ2-1, with D perhaps matching TRBD2 (5 bases). The CDR3 sequence is 17 residues long. In germline, CDR1 is MNHNS, CDR2 SASEGT. Trimming left V 4 bases short and J 0 bases short, with 16 bases between. This CDR3 reads CASSVYEGRSSYNEQFF. CDR3 in DNA: TGTGCCAGCAGTGTTTATGAGGGTAGGAGCTCCTACAATGAGCAGTTCTTC.

The chain has TRBV6-5 and TRBJ1-3; D is unresolved. Per the germline V gene, CDR1 is MNHEY and CDR2 is SVGAGI. CDR3 length: 13 amino acids. V lost 5 bases, J lost 0 bases, and 5 bases lay in between. The CDR3 DNA reads as TGTGCCAGCAGTCCAGACTCTGGAAACACCATATATTTT. Its translation is CASSPDSGNTIYF.

The V and J genes are TRBV7-9 and TRBJ2-3; TRBD1 matches at 8 bases. CDR3 size: 15 residues. The J segment lost 2 bases and the V segment lost 3 bases, leaving 4 bases of the junction unmatched. The germline gives CDR1 SEHNR, CDR2 FQNEAQ (reference sequence). Here the CDR3 DNA reads TGTGCCAGCAGCTTCAGGGGGCGGCCCACAGATACGCAGTATTTT. It yields the protein CASSFRGRPTDTQYF.

CDR3 nucleotide sequence: TGTGCCAGCAGTTACCCAGGGGTACGGAACACTGAAGCTTTCTTT. This sequence encodes CASSYPGVRNTEAFF. V and J are TRBV6-5 and TRBJ1-1, with D maybe TRBD1 (6 bases). Trimming stripped 2 bases from V and 1 base from J, with 11 bases between. The CDR3 covers 15 residues. CDR1 MNHEY and CDR2 SVGAGI come from the germline V gene.